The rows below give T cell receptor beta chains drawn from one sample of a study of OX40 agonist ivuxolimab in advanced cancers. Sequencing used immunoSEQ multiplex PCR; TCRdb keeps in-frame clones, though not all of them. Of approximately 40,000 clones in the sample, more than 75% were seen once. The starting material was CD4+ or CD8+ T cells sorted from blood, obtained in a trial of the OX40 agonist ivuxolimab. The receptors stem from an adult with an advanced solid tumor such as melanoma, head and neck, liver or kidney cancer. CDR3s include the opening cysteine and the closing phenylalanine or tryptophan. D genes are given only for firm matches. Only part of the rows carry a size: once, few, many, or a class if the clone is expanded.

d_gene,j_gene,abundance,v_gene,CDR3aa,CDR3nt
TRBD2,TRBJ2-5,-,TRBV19,CASSIPGLAEETQYF,TGTGCCAGTAGTATACCGGGACTAGCGGAGGAGACCCAGTACTTC
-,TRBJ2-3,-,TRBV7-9,CASRVAALTDTQYF,TGTGCCAGCAGAGTGGCAGCGCTCACAGATACGCAGTATTTT
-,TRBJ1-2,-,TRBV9,CASSVGHFNYGYTF,TGTGCCAGCAGCGTAGGGCACTTTAACTATGGCTACACCTTC
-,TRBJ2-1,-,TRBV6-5,CASSYFSGTGDEQFF,TGTGCCAGCAGTTACTTCTCAGGGACTGGAGATGAGCAGTTCTTC
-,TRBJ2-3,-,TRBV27,CASSTAGVGYMTDTQYF,TGTGCCAGCAGTACGGCCGGGGTTGGATATATGACAGATACGCAGTATTTT
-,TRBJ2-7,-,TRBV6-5,CASSYSIGSYEQYF,TGTGCCAGCAGTTACTCGATCGGGAGCTACGAGCAGTACTTC
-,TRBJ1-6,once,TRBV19,CASSTLTPGPREGSPLHF,TGTGCCAGTAGTACACTGACCCCGGGACCACGAGAAGGGTCACCCCTCCACTTT
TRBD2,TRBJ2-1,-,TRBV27,CASSFELAANNEQFF,TGTGCCAGCAGTTTCGAACTAGCGGCCAACAATGAGCAGTTCTTC
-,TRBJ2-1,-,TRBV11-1,CASSFGANEQFF,TGTGCCAGCAGCTTTGGGGCAAATGAGCAGTTCTTC
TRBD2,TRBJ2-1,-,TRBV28,CASSSTSGTSYNEQFF,TGTGCCAGCAGTTCGACTAGCGGGACCTCCTACAATGAGCAGTTCTTC
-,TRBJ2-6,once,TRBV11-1,CASSILPPATLTF,TGTGCCAGCAGTATCCTCCCCCCGGCCACCCTGACTTTC
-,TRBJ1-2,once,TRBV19,CASTTVGNKLYGYTF,TGTGCCAGCACAACTGTGGGGAACAAACTCTATGGCTACACCTTC
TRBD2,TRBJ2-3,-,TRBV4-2,CASSQVGRIAGYF,TGTGCCAGCAGCCAAGTCGGGAGGATAGCGGGATATTTT
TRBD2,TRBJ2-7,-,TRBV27,CASGGVLYEQYF,TGTGCCAGCGGGGGGGTTTTGTACGAGCAGTACTTC
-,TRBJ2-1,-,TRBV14,CASSRYTTGEQFF,TGTGCCAGCAGCCGGTATACTACGGGTGAGCAGTTCTTC
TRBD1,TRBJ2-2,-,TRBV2,CANKQGAVGTGELFF,TGTGCCAACAAACAGGGGGCAGTTGGCACCGGGGAGCTGTTTTTT
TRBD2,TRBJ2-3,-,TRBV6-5,CASSKLAGATDTQYF,TGTGCCAGCAGTAAACTAGCGGGAGCGACAGATACGCAGTATTTT
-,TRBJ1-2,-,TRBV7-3,CASSLTGEPGYTF,TGTGCCAGCAGCTTAACAGGGGAGCCTGGCTACACCTTC
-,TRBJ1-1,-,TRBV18,CASSPNRAVNTEAFF,TGTGCCAGCTCACCTAATCGAGCAGTAAACACTGAAGCTTTCTTT
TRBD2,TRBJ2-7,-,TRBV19,CASSLAGGVEQYF,TGTGCCAGTAGCCTAGCGGGAGGGGTCGAGCAGTACTTC
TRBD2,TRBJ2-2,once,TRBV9,CASSPRSWTSGINTGELFF,TGTGCCAGCAGCCCCCGATCCTGGACTAGCGGGATTAACACCGGGGAGCTGTTTTTT
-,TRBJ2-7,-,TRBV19,CASSASSYEQYF,TGTGCCAGTAGCGCAAGCTCCTACGAGCAGTACTTC
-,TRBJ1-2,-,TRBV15,CATSRQAGHGRMDGYTF,TGTGCCACCAGCAGACAGGCGGGACACGGGAGAATGGATGGCTACACCTTC
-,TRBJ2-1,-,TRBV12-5,CASGLAGSPFVFEQFF,TGTGCTAGTGGTTTGGCTGGCAGCCCCTTTGTATTCGAGCAGTTCTTC
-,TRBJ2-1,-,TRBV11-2,CASSLRQTYNEQFF,TGTGCCAGCAGCTTGAGGCAGACCTACAATGAGCAGTTCTTC
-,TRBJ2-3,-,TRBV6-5,CASSLYRDTDTQYF,TGTGCCAGCAGTTTATACAGGGACACAGATACGCAGTATTTT
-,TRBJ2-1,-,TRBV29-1,CSVEFHHRRYPFF,TGCAGCGTTGAATTCCACCACAGGAGGTACCCGTTCTTC
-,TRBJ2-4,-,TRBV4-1,CASRGLSENIQYF,TGCGCCAGCAGGGGATTGAGTGAGAACATTCAGTACTTC
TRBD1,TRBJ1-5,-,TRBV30,CAWSVFGTGGTNQPQHF,TGTGCCTGGAGTGTGTTCGGGACAGGGGGTACTAATCAGCCCCAGCATTTT
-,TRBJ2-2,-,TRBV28,CASSPNERVGELFF,TGTGCCAGCAGTCCCAATGAAAGGGTCGGGGAGCTGTTTTTT